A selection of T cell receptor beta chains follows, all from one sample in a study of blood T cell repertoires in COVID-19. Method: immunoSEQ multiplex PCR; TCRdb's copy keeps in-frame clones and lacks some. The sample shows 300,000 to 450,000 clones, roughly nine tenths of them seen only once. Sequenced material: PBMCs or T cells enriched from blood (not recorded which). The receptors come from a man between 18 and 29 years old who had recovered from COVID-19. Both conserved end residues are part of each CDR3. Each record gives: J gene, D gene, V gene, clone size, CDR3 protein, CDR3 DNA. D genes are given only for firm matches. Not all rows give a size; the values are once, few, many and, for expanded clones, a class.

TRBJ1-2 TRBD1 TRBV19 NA CASSIGTGGYVYTF TGTGCCAGTAGTATAGGGACAGGGGGCTATGTCTACACCTTC
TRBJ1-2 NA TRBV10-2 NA CASSESMGGPYGYTF TGCGCCAGCAGTGAGTCGATGGGGGGGCCATATGGCTACACCTTC
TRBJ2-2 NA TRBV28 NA CASRDRESVGELFF TGTGCCAGCAGGGATCGGGAATCCGTTGGGGAGCTGTTTTTT
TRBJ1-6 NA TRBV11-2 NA CASGKAGPDSPLHF TGTGCCAGCGGCAAGGCAGGCCCGGATTCACCCCTCCACTTT
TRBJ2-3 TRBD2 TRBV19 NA CASSMLAGPDTQYF TGTGCCAGTAGTATGTTAGCGGGGCCAGATACGCAGTATTTT
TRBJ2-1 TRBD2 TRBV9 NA CASSVTGGPDNEQFF TGTGCCAGCAGCGTAACGGGAGGGCCCGACAATGAGCAGTTCTTC
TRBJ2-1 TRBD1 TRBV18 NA CASSLRTAGTGLNNEQFF TGTGCCAGCTCACTCAGAACAGCCGGGACAGGCCTCAACAATGAGCAGTTCTTC
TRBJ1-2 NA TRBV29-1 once CSVLGSDGYTF TGCAGCGTTTTAGGGAGTGATGGCTACACCTTC
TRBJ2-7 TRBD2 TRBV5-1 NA CASSPTSATYEQYF TGCGCCAGCAGCCCCACTAGCGCGACCTACGAGCAGTACTTC
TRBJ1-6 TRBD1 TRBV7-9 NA CASSLDDRDSPLHF TGTGCCAGCAGCTTAGATGACAGGGATTCACCCCTCCACTTT
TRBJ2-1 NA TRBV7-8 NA CASSLAAGNYNEQFF TGTGCCAGCAGCTTAGCGGCGGGTAACTACAATGAGCAGTTCTTC
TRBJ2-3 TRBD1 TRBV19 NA CASSIWTGSTDTQYF TGTGCCAGTAGTATCTGGACAGGGAGCACAGATACGCAGTATTTT
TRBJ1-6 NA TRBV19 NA CASKPGRNSPLHF TGTGCCAGTAAACCAGGGAGGAATTCACCCCTCCACTTT
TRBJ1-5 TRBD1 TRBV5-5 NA CASSKGQVDQPQHF TGTGCCAGCAGCAAGGGACAGGTCGACCAGCCCCAGCATTTT
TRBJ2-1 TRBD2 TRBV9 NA CASSESGGSYNEQFF TGTGCCAGCAGCGAGTCGGGAGGCTCCTACAATGAGCAGTTCTTC
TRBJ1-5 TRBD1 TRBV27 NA CASSLTGAGYRQPQHF TGTGCCAGCAGTCTGACAGGGGCTGGGTATCGTCAGCCCCAGCATTTT
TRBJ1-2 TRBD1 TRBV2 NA CASSPGTGFGYGYTF TGTGCCAGCAGTCCTGGGACAGGGTTTGGATATGGCTACACCTTC
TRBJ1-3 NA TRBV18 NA CASSPNRDPSGNTIYF TGTGCCAGCTCACCAAACAGGGATCCCTCTGGAAACACCATATATTTT
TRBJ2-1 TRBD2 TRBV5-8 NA CASSARVLAGGFNEQFF TGTGCCAGCAGCGCCCGGGTGTTAGCGGGAGGGTTCAATGAGCAGTTCTTC
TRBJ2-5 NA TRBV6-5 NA CASSYSYRNQETQYF TGTGCCAGCAGTTACTCCTACAGAAATCAAGAGACCCAGTACTTC
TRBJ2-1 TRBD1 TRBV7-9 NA CASSYGNRDRGIFNEQFF TGTGCCAGCAGCTATGGAAACCGGGACAGGGGGATTTTCAATGAGCAGTTCTTC
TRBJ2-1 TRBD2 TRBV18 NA CASSPLSGRAAREQFF TGTGCCAGCTCACCACTTAGCGGGAGAGCCGCACGTGAGCAGTTCTTC
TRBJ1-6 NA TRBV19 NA CASSIRTPHSPLHF TGTGCCAGTAGTATCAGGACACCCCATTCACCCCTCCACTTT
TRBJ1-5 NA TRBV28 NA CASSLDSWGSNQPQHF TGTGCCAGCAGTTTGGACTCATGGGGAAGCAATCAGCCCCAGCATTTT
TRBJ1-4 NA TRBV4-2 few CASSLQASQGEKLFF TGTGCCAGCAGCCTACAGGCCTCACAGGGTGAAAAACTGTTTTTT
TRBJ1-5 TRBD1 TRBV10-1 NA CASPYTINRGRQPQHF TGCGCCAGCCCTTACACCATAAACAGGGGGCGTCAGCCCCAGCATTTT
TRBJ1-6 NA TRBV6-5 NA CASSYAGNSPLHF TGTGCCAGCAGTTACGCGGGTAATTCACCCCTCCACTTT
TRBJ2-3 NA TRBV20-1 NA CSASMWPDSSTDTQYF TGCAGTGCTAGTATGTGGCCCGACTCTAGCACAGATACGCAGTATTTT
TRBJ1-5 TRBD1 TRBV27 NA CASSLKTGGPQHF TGTGCCAGCAGTTTAAAAACAGGGGGGCCCCAGCATTTT
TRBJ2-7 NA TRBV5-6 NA CASSLERGRHEQYF TGTGCCAGCAGCTTGGAACGAGGGAGACACGAGCAGTACTTC
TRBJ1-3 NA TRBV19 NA CASSTAADSGNTIYF TGTGCCAGTAGTACCGCAGCGGACTCTGGAAACACCATATATTTT
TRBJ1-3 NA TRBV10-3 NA CAISERGNSGNTIYF TGTGCCATCAGTGAGCGCGGCAACTCTGGAAACACCATATATTTT
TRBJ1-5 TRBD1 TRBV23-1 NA CASSRGQDSDQPQHF TGCGCCAGCAGTCGGGGACAGGATTCGGATCAGCCCCAGCATTTT
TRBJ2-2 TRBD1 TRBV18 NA CASSPGKQGARTGELFF TGTGCCAGCTCACCAGGGAAGCAGGGGGCAAGAACCGGGGAGCTGTTTTTT
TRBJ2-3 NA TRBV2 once CASSVVGVGTDTQYF TGTGCCAGCAGTGTGGTCGGGGTCGGCACAGATACGCAGTATTTT
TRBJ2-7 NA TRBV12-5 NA CASGPTPSGEQYF TGTGCTAGTGGCCCGACCCCAAGCGGCGAGCAGTACTTC
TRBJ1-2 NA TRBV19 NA CASSIAPSLPNYGYTF TGTGCCAGTAGTATAGCGCCGTCTCTACCCAACTATGGCTACACCTTC
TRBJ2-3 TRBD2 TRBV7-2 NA CASSFGGGATDTQYF TGTGCCAGCAGCTTCGGCGGGGGGGCAACAGATACGCAGTATTTT
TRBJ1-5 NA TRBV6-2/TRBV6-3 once CASSRTQGHSNQPQHF TGTGCCAGCAGCCGGACGCAGGGCCATAGCAATCAGCCCCAGCATTTT
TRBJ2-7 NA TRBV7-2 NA CASSLQLLITGHQTYEQYF TGTGCCAGCAGCTTACAACTTCTTATTACGGGACACCAAACCTACGAGCAGTACTTC
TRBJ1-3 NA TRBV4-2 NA CASSQEQASGNTIYF TGTGCCAGCAGCCAAGAGCAAGCCTCTGGAAACACCATATATTTT
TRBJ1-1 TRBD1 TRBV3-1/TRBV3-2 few CASSQDPGGQATEAFF TGTGCCAGCAGCCAAGATCCAGGGGGGCAGGCCACTGAAGCTTTCTTT
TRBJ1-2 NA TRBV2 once CASSEEGLGYGYTF TGTGCCAGCAGTGAAGAGGGGCTCGGTTATGGCTACACCTTC
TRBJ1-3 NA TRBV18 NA CASSPQSGSSGNTIYF TGTGCCAGCTCACCACAATCCGGGAGCTCTGGAAACACCATATATTTT